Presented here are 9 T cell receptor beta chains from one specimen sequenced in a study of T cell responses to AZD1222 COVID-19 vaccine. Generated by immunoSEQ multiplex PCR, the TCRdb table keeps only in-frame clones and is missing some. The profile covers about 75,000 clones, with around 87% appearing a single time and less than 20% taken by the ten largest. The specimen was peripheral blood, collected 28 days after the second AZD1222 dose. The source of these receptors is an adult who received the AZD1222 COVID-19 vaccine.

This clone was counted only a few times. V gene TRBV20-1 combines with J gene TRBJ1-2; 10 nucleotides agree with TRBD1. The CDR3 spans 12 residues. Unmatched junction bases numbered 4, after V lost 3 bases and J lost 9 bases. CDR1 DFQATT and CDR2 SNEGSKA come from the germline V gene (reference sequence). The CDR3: CSASGTGVRYTF. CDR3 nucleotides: TGCAGTGCTAGTGGGACAGGGGTTCGCTACACCTTC.

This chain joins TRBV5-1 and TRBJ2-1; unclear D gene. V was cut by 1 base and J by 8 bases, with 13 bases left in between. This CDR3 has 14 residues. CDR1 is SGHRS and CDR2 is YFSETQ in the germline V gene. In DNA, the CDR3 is TGCGCCAGCAGCTTGTCCCCAGGTGTCGATGAGCAGTTCTTC. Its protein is CASSLSPGVDEQFF.

CDR3 region: CASSFALDEQYF. CDR3 DNA sequence: TGTGCCAGCAGTTTTGCTCTCGACGAGCAGTACTTC. The J gene is TRBJ2-7, the V gene TRBV12-3 or TRBV12-4; D is unclear. The V and J ends lost 3 bases and 5 bases respectively, with 8 bases between them. This CDR3 is 12 amino acids long.

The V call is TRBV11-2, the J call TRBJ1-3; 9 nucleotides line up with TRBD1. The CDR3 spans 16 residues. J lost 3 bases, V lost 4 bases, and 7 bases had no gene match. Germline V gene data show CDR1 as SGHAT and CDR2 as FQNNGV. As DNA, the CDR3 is TGTGCCAGCAGCTCACGGACAGGGGTTCGTGGAAACACCATATATTTT. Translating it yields CASSSRTGVRGNTIYF.

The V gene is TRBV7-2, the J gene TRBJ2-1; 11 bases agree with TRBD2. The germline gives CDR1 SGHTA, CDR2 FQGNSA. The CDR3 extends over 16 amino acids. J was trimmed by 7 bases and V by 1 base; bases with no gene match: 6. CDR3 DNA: TGTGCCAGCAGCTTAGGGGTAGCGGGGGGGCTGAATGAGCAGTTCTTC. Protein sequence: CASSLGVAGGLNEQFF. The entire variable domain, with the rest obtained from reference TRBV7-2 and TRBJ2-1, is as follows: GAGVSQSPSNKVTEKGKDVELRCDPISGHTALYWYRQSLGQGLEFLIYFQGNSAPDKSGLPSDRFSAERTGGSVSTLTIQRTQQEDSAVYLCASSLGVAGGLNEQFFGPGTRLTVL.

CDR3 sequence (DNA): TGTGCCTGGAGGGGACAGCGAGGCTACACCTTC. It codes for CAWRGQRGYTF. The chain employs TRBV30 and TRBJ1-2; 7 positions agree with TRBD1. The CDR3 runs 11 residues. Germline CDR1 GTSNPN, CDR2 SVGIG (reference sequence). Germline trimming cut 3 bases from V and 8 bases from J; bases unmatched to any gene: 3.

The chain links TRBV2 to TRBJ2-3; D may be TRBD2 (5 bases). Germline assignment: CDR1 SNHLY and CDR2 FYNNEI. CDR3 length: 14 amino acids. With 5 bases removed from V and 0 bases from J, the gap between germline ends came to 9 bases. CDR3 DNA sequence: TGTGCCAGCAGTAGGACTGCTAGCACAGATACGCAGTATTTT. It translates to CASSRTASTDTQYF.

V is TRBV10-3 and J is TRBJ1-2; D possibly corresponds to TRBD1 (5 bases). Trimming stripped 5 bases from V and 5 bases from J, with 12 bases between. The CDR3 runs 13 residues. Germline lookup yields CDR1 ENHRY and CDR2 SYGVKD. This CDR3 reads CAISPEGSYGYTF. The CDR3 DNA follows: TGTGCCATCAGTCCGGAGGGGAGTTATGGCTACACCTTC.

The CDR3: CASSYLGTEAFF. The CDR3 DNA is TGTGCCAGCAGTTACCTAGGGACTGAAGCTTTCTTT. The chain has TRBV6-2 or TRBV6-3 and TRBJ1-1; D is undetermined. The germline V gene encodes CDR1 MNHEY and CDR2 SVGEGT. V dropped 2 bases and J dropped 5 bases, with 6 bases sitting between them. This CDR3 spans 12 amino acids.